These T cell receptor beta chains were read from a single sample in a study of blood T cell repertoires in COVID-19. Sequencing used immunoSEQ multiplex PCR; TCRdb keeps in-frame clones, though not all of them. The table has about 390,000 clones, more than 75% seen once. Sequenced sample: peripheral blood. These receptors were collected from a woman in her sixties with COVID-19, enrolled during active disease. Each CDR3 is given with its conserved first and last residue. D genes are given only for firm matches. Clone size, where shown, is once, few, many, or a class for clones that have expanded.

CDR3 protein: CASSLGTSPYNEQFF
CDR3 DNA: TGTGCCAGCAGCCTCGGGACTAGCCCTTACAATGAGCAGTTCTTC
D gene: TRBD2
clone size: NA
V gene: TRBV7-8
J gene: TRBJ2-1

CDR3 protein: CASRGQGLISGNTIYF
CDR3 DNA: TGTGCCAGCAGGGGACAGGGGCTGATCTCTGGAAACACCATATATTTT
D gene: TRBD1
clone size: NA
V gene: TRBV2
J gene: TRBJ1-3

CDR3 protein: CASSDWGGIQETQYF
CDR3 DNA: TGTGCCAGCAGTGATTGGGGGGGGATTCAAGAGACCCAGTACTTC
D gene: TRBD2
clone size: NA
V gene: TRBV2
J gene: TRBJ2-5

CDR3 protein: CASSYDGHAFSGYTF
CDR3 DNA: TGTGCCAGCAGTTACGACGGACACGCGTTTTCCGGCTACACCTTC
D gene: NA
clone size: NA
V gene: TRBV6-5
J gene: TRBJ1-2

CDR3 protein: CASSSSRDTQETQYF
CDR3 DNA: TGTGCCAGCTCATCATCCCGGGACACCCAAGAGACCCAGTACTTC
D gene: NA
clone size: NA
V gene: TRBV18
J gene: TRBJ2-5

CDR3 protein: CASSPLPTGEGGELFF
CDR3 DNA: TGTGCCAGCAGCCCGCTGCCGACAGGGGAGGGCGGGGAGCTGTTTTTT
D gene: NA
clone size: NA
V gene: TRBV7-8
J gene: TRBJ2-2

CDR3 protein: CASSLTPYAPDTQYF
CDR3 DNA: TGTGCCAGCAGTCTAACGCCTTATGCCCCAGATACGCAGTATTTT
D gene: NA
clone size: NA
V gene: TRBV6-5
J gene: TRBJ2-3

CDR3 protein: CASSHRDNREKLFF
CDR3 DNA: TGCGCCAGCAGCCACCGGGACAATCGAGAAAAACTGTTTTTT
D gene: NA
clone size: NA
V gene: TRBV5-1
J gene: TRBJ1-4

CDR3 protein: CASSPSDIGGYTF
CDR3 DNA: TGTGCCAGCAGCCCTTCGGACATAGGGGGCTACACCTTC
D gene: NA
clone size: NA
V gene: TRBV7-9
J gene: TRBJ1-2

CDR3 protein: CASSRLEGARETQYF
CDR3 DNA: TGTGCCAGCAGCAGACTGGAGGGGGCACGGGAGACCCAGTACTTC
D gene: NA
clone size: NA
V gene: TRBV2
J gene: TRBJ2-5

CDR3 protein: CASSLQGAANYGYTF
CDR3 DNA: TGTGCCAGCAGTCTTCAGGGGGCCGCTAACTATGGCTACACCTTC
D gene: TRBD1
clone size: NA
V gene: TRBV25-1
J gene: TRBJ1-2

CDR3 protein: CASSPSGNTEAFF
CDR3 DNA: TGTGCCAGCTCACCAAGCGGGAACACTGAAGCTTTCTTT
D gene: NA
clone size: NA
V gene: TRBV18
J gene: TRBJ1-1

CDR3 protein: CASGEVGQPQHF
CDR3 DNA: TGTGCCAGCGGGGAGGTTGGTCAGCCCCAGCATTTT
D gene: NA
clone size: NA
V gene: TRBV27
J gene: TRBJ1-5

CDR3 protein: CASSLEPKLNEQFF
CDR3 DNA: TGCGCCAGCAGCTTGGAACCGAAACTTAATGAGCAGTTCTTC
D gene: NA
clone size: NA
V gene: TRBV5-1
J gene: TRBJ2-1

CDR3 protein: CASRQGASGKSPLHF
CDR3 DNA: TGTGCCAGCAGGCAGGGGGCGTCCGGAAAGTCACCCCTCCACTTT
D gene: TRBD1
clone size: NA
V gene: TRBV6-5
J gene: TRBJ1-6

CDR3 protein: CASSEGAEWGLNQPQHF
CDR3 DNA: TGTGCCAGCAGTGAGGGGGCCGAGTGGGGGCTGAATCAGCCCCAGCATTTT
D gene: NA
clone size: NA
V gene: TRBV6-1
J gene: TRBJ1-5

CDR3 protein: CASSSRQGADGYTF
CDR3 DNA: TGCGCCAGCAGCTCCCGACAGGGGGCGGATGGCTACACCTTC
D gene: TRBD1
clone size: NA
V gene: TRBV5-1
J gene: TRBJ1-2

CDR3 protein: CASSQGQGGQPQHF
CDR3 DNA: TGTGCCAGCAGCCAAGGGCAGGGGGGCCAGCCCCAGCATTTT
D gene: TRBD1
clone size: NA
V gene: TRBV3-1/TRBV3-2
J gene: TRBJ1-5

CDR3 protein: CASSYGQKNTEAFF
CDR3 DNA: TGTGCCAGCAGTTACGGACAGAAGAACACTGAAGCTTTCTTT
D gene: NA
clone size: NA
V gene: TRBV6-5
J gene: TRBJ1-1

CDR3 protein: CASSYLTGGNYNEQFF
CDR3 DNA: TGTGCCAGCAGTTACCTAACAGGGGGGAACTACAATGAGCAGTTCTTC
D gene: TRBD1
clone size: NA
V gene: TRBV6-5
J gene: TRBJ2-1

CDR3 protein: CSVATGSYEQYF
CDR3 DNA: TGCAGCGTTGCAACAGGGTCCTACGAGCAGTACTTC
D gene: NA
clone size: NA
V gene: TRBV29-1
J gene: TRBJ2-7

CDR3 protein: CASSLLTRGTEAFF
CDR3 DNA: TGTGCCAGCAGTCTCCTGACAAGGGGCACTGAAGCTTTCTTT
D gene: NA
clone size: NA
V gene: TRBV28
J gene: TRBJ1-1

CDR3 protein: CASSYSGRGGGYEQYF
CDR3 DNA: TGTGCCAGCAGTTACTCTGGACGGGGCGGGGGCTACGAGCAGTACTTC
D gene: TRBD2
clone size: NA
V gene: TRBV6-5
J gene: TRBJ2-7

CDR3 protein: CASKLAGESYEQYF
CDR3 DNA: TGTGCCAGTAAACTAGCGGGGGAGTCCTACGAGCAGTACTTC
D gene: TRBD2
clone size: NA
V gene: TRBV10-3
J gene: TRBJ2-7

CDR3 protein: CASSFDRVSGNTIYF
CDR3 DNA: TGTGCCAGCAGCTTCGACAGGGTCTCTGGAAACACCATATATTTT
D gene: TRBD1
clone size: NA
V gene: TRBV5-6
J gene: TRBJ1-3

CDR3 protein: CASSLRGDFTYGYTF
CDR3 DNA: TGCGCCAGCAGCTTGCGGGGGGACTTCACCTATGGCTACACCTTC
D gene: NA
clone size: NA
V gene: TRBV5-1
J gene: TRBJ1-2

CDR3 protein: CASSLTGAGANVLTF
CDR3 DNA: TGTGCCAGCAGCTTGACAGGGGCTGGGGCCAACGTCCTGACTTTC
D gene: TRBD1
clone size: NA
V gene: TRBV7-3
J gene: TRBJ2-6

CDR3 protein: CASSITGNEQFF
CDR3 DNA: TGTGCCAGTAGTATCACAGGGAATGAGCAGTTCTTC
D gene: NA
clone size: NA
V gene: TRBV19
J gene: TRBJ2-1

CDR3 protein: CATSRDLMGQGEQYF
CDR3 DNA: TGTGCCACCAGCAGAGATTTGATGGGACAGGGCGAGCAGTACTTC
D gene: TRBD1
clone size: NA
V gene: TRBV15
J gene: TRBJ2-7

CDR3 protein: CASKGAGSQPQHF
CDR3 DNA: TGTGCCAGCAAGGGGGCGGGAAGCCAGCCCCAGCATTTT
D gene: TRBD1
clone size: NA
V gene: TRBV2
J gene: TRBJ1-5

CDR3 protein: CASSVDNSQDTGELFF
CDR3 DNA: TGTGCCAGCAGTGTTGATAACAGTCAAGACACCGGGGAGCTGTTTTTT
D gene: NA
clone size: NA
V gene: TRBV2
J gene: TRBJ2-2

CDR3 protein: CATSRVGREPLYGYTF
CDR3 DNA: TGTGCCACCAGCAGAGTTGGCAGGGAACCCCTCTATGGCTACACCTTC
D gene: NA
clone size: NA
V gene: TRBV15
J gene: TRBJ1-2

CDR3 protein: CASSYIAIRGTDTQYF
CDR3 DNA: TGTGCCAGCAGTTACATAGCGATCCGGGGCACAGATACGCAGTATTTT
D gene: NA
clone size: once
V gene: TRBV28
J gene: TRBJ2-3

CDR3 protein: CASSFPSPGGTQYF
CDR3 DNA: TGTGCCAGCAGCTTCCCCTCCCCGGGGGGGACCCAGTACTTC
D gene: TRBD2
clone size: NA
V gene: TRBV7-6
J gene: TRBJ2-5

CDR3 protein: CASSPRGRGNTIYF
CDR3 DNA: TGTGCCAGCAGCCCCAGGGGGCGCGGAAACACCATATATTTT
D gene: TRBD1
clone size: NA
V gene: TRBV28
J gene: TRBJ1-3

CDR3 protein: CASSQDKGASSYNEQFF
CDR3 DNA: TGCGCCAGCAGCCAAGATAAGGGGGCTAGCTCCTACAATGAGCAGTTCTTC
D gene: TRBD1
clone size: NA
V gene: TRBV4-1
J gene: TRBJ2-1

CDR3 protein: CASLHGYTF
CDR3 DNA: TGTGCCAGCCTACATGGCTACACCTTC
D gene: NA
clone size: once
V gene: TRBV28
J gene: TRBJ1-2